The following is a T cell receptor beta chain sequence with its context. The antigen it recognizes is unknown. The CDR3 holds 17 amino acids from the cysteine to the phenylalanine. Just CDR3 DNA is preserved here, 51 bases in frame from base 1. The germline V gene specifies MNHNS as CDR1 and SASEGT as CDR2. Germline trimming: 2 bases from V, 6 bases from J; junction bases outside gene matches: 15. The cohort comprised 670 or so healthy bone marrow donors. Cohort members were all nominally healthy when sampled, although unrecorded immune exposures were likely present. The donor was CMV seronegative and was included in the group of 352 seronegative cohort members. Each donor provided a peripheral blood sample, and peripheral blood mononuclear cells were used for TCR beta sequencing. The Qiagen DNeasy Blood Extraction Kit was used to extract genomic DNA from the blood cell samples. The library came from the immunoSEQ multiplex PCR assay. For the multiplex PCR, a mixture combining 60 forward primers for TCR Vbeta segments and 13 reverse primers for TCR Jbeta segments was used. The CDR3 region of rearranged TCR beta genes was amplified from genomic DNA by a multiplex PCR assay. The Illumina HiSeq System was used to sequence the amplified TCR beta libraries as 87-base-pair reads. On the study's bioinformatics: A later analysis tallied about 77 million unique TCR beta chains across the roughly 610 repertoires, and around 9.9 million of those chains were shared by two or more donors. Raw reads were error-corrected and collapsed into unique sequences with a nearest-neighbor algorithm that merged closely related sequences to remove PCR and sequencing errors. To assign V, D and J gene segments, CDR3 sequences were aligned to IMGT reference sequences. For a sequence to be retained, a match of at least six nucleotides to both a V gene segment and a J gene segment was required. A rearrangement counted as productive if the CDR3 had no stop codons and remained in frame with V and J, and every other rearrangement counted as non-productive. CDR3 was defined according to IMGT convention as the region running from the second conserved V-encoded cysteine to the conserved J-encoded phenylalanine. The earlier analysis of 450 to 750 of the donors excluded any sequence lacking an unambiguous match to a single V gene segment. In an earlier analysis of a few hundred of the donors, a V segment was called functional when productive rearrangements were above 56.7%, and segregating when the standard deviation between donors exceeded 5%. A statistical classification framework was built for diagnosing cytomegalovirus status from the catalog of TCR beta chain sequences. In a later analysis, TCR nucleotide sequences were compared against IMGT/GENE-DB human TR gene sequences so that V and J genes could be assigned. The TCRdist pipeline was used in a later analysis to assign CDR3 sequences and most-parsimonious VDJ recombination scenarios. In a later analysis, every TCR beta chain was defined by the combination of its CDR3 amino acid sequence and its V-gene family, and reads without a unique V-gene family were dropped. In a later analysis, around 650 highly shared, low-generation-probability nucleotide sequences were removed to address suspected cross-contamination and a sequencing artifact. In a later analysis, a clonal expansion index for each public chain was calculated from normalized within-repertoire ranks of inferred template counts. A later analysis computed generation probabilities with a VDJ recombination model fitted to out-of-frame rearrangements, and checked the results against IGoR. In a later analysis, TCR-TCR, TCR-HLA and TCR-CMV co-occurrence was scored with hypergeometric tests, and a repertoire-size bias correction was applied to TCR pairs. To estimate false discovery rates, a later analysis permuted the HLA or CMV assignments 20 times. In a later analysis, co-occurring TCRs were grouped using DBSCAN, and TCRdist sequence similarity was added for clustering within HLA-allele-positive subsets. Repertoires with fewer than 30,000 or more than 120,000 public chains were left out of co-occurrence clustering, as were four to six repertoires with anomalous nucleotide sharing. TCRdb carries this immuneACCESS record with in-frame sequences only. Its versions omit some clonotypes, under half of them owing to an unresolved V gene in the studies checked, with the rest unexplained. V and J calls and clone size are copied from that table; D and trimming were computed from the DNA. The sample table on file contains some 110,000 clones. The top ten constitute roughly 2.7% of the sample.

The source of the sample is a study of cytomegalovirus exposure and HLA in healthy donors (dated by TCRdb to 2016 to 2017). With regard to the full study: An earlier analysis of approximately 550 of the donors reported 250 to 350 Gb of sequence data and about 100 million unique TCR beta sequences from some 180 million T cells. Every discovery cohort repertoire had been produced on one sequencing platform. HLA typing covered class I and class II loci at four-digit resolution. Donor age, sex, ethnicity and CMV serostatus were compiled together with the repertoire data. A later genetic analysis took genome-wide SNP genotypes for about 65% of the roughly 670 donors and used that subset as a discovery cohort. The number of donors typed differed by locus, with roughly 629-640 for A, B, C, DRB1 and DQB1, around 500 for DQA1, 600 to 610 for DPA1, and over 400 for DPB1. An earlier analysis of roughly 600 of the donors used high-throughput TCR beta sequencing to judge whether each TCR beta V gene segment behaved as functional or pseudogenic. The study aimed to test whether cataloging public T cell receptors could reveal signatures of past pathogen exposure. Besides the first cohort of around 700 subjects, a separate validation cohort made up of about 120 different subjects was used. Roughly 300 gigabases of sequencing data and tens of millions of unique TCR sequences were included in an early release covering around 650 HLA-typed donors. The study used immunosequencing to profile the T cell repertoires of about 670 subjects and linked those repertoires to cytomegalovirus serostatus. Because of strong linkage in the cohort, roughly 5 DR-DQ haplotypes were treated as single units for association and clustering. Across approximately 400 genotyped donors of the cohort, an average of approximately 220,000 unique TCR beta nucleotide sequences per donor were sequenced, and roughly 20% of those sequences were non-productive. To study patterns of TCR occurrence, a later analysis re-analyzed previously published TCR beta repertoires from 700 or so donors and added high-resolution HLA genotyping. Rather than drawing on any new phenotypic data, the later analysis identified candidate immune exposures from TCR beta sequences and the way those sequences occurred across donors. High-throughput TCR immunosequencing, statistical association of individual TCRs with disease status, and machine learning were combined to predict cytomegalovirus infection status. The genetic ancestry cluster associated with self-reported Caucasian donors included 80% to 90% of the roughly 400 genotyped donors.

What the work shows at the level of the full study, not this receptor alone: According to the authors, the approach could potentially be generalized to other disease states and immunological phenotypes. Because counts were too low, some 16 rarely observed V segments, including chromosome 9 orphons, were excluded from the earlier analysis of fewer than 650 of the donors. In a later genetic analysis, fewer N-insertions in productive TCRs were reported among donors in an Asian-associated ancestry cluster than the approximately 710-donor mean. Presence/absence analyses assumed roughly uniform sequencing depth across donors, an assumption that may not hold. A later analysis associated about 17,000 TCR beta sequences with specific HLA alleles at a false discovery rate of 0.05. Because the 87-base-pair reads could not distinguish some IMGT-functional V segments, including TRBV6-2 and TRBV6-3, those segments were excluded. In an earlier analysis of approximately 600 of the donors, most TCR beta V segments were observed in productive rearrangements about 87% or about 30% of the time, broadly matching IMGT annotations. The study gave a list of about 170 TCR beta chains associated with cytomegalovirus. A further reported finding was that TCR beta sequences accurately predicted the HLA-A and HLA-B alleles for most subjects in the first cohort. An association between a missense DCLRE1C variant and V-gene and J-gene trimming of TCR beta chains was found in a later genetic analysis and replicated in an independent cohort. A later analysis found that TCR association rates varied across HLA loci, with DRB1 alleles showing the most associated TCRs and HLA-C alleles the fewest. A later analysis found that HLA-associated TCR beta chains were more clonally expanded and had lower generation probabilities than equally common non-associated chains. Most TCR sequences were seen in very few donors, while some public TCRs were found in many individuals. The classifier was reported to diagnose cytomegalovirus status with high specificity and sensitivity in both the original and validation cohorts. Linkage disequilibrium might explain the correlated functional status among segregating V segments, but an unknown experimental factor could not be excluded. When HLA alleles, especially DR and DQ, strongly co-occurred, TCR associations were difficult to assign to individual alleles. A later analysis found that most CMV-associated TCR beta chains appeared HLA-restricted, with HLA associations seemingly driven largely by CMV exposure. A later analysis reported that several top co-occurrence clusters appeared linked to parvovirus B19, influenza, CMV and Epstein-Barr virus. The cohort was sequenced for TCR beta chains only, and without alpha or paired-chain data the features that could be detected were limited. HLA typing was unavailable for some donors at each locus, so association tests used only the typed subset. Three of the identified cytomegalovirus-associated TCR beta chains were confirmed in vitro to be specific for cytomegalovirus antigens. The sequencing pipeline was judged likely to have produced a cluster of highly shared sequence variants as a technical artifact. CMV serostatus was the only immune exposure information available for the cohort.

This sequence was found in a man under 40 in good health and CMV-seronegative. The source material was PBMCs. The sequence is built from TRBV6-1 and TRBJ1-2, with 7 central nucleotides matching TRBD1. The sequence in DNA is TGTGCCAGCAGTGAAAATTACGAGGGGGCTAAGATGGATGGCTACACCTTC. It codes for CASSENYEGAKMDGYTF.